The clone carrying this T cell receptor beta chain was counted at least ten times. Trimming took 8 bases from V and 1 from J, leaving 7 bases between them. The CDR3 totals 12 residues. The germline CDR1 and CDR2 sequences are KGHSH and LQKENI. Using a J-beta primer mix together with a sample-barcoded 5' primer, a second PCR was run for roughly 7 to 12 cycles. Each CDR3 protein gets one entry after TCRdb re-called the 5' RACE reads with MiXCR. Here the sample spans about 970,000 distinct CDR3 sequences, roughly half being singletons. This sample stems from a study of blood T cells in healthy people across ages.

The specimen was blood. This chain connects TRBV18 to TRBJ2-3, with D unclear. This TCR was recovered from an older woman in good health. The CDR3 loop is CASSPGTDTQYF. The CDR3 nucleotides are TGTGCCAGCAGCCCCGGCACAGATACGCAGTATTTT.